What follows are 3 T cell receptor beta chains derived from one specimen sequenced in a study of OX40 agonist ivuxolimab in advanced cancers. Using immunoSEQ multiplex PCR, the repertoire was profiled, and TCRdb retains in-frame clones only, with some absent. The data hold under 80,000 clones, with 80% to 90% observed a single time. The sequencing used CD4+ or CD8+ T cells sorted from blood, collected in a trial of the OX40 agonist ivuxolimab. Every receptor here comes from an adult with an advanced solid tumor such as melanoma, head and neck, liver or kidney cancer.

The chain links TRBV5-1 to TRBJ2-7; 10 bases line up with TRBD1. V shed 3 bases, J shed 4 bases, and the junction held 10 bases outside the gene matches. Germline V gives CDR1 SGHRS, CDR2 YFSETQ. CDR3 size: 16 residues. The CDR3 DNA is TGCGCCAGCAGCTCGAATGACAGGGGGCCTAGATACGAGCAGTACTTC. It yields the protein CASSSNDRGPRYEQYF.

This clone was seen a handful of times. The chain uses TRBV7-2 and TRBJ1-5; D remains unclear. Per the germline V gene, CDR1 is SGHTA and CDR2 is FQGNSA. V lost 5 bases and J 0 bases, leaving 8 bases between the germline ends. This CDR3 has 14 amino acids. This chain's CDR3 is CASSPRGSNQPQHF. The CDR3 bases are TGTGCCAGCAGCCCCCGAGGTAGCAATCAGCCCCAGCATTTT.

V is TRBV9 and J is TRBJ2-7; 15 positions agree with TRBD2. This CDR3 has 16 residues. The germline V gene has CDR1 SGDLS and CDR2 YYNGEE. V shed 3 bases, J shed 4 bases, and the junction held 5 bases outside the gene matches. The CDR3 region is CASSEGTSGGLYEQYF. The CDR3, as DNA: TGTGCCAGCAGCGAGGGGACTAGCGGGGGGTTATACGAGCAGTACTTC.